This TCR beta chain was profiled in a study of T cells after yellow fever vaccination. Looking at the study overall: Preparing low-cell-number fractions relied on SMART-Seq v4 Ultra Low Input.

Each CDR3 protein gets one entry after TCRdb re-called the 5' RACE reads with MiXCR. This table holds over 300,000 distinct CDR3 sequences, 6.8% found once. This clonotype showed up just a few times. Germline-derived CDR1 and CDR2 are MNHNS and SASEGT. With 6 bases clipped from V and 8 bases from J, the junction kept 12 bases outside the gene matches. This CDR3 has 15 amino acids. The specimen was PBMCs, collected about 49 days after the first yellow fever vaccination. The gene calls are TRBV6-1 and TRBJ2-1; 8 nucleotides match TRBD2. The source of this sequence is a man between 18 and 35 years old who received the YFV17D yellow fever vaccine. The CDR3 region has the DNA TGTGCCAGCAGCCTCGGGGGGGCCGGTGGTCATGAGCAGTTCTTC. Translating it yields CASSLGGAGGHEQFF.